Each of the 32 T cell receptor beta chains below was sequenced from the same sample in a study of T cell responses to AZD1222 COVID-19 vaccine. Here immunoSEQ multiplex PCR was the method, and the copy in TCRdb shows in-frame clones only, minus some. The repertoire has approximately 180,000 clones, approximately 90% of them found once; the top ten carry around 2.9%. Source: peripheral blood, taken on day 0 of AZD1222 vaccination. The receptors stem from an adult in good health.

The rearrangement joins TRBV6-1 to TRBJ1-6, with D uncertain. Germline V lookup: CDR1 MNHNS, CDR2 SASEGT. V lost 1 base to trimming and J lost 8 bases, with 18 bases between them. The CDR3 has 17 residues. In DNA, the CDR3 is TGTGCCAGCAGTGAAGTAGTTTTGACGGTCATTGATTCACCCCTCCACTTT. Its translation is CASSEVVLTVIDSPLHF.

This chain joins TRBV4-2 and TRBJ1-6, with TRBD1 matching 7 bases. Unmatched junction bases numbered 3, after V lost 4 bases and J lost 0 bases. Germline CDR1 reads LGHNA; CDR2 reads YNFKEQ. This CDR3 spans 16 amino acids. This chain's CDR3 is CASSPRDSSYNSPLHF. CDR3 DNA sequence: TGTGCCAGCAGCCCTAGGGACAGCTCCTATAATTCACCCCTCCACTTT.

V and J are TRBV5-8 and TRBJ2-5; 12 bases agree with TRBD2. Germline CDR1 reads SGHTS; CDR2 reads YDEGEE. With V trimmed by 1 base and J by 5 bases, 3 bases remained unmatched. The CDR3 totals 15 residues. The CDR3 protein is CASSLPGTSGETQYF. CDR3 DNA: TGTGCCAGCAGCTTGCCCGGGACTAGCGGGGAGACCCAGTACTTC.

The chain employs TRBV27 and TRBJ2-7; 7 bases agree with TRBD1. Germline loops: CDR1 MNHEY, CDR2 SMNVEV (reference sequence). This CDR3 has 14 amino acids. The V segment lost 1 base and the J segment 3 bases; nucleotides outside the gene matches: 3. CDR3 bases: TGTGCCAGCAGTTTATTCCCAGGGGGCTACGAGCAGTACTTC. It translates to CASSLFPGGYEQYF.

The J gene is TRBJ1-1, the V gene TRBV20-1; D gene ambiguous. The germline V and J ends were trimmed by 5 bases and 2 bases, with 6 bases remaining between them. From germline, CDR1 is DFQATT and CDR2 SNEGSKA (reference sequence). The CDR3 has 11 amino acids. CDR3 DNA: TGCAGTGCTGATGGAAACACTGAAGCTTTCTTT. Translation gives CSADGNTEAFF.

The chain carries TRBV7-4 and TRBJ1-1, with D unclear. Germline V lookup: CDR1 SGHVT, CDR2 SQSDAQ. The CDR3 loop spans 14 amino acids. Deletions cut 5 bases from V and 1 base from J, with 11 bases between. This CDR3 reads CASSVDPRNTEAFF. CDR3 nucleotide sequence: TGTGCCAGCAGCGTCGACCCGAGGAACACTGAAGCTTTCTTT. The full variable domain, completed using reference TRBV7-4 and TRBJ1-1, is GAGVSQSPRYKVAKRGRDVALRCDSISGHVTLYWYRQTLGQGSEVLTYSQSDAQRDKSGRPSGRFSAERPERSVSTLKIQRTEQGDSAVYLCASSVDPRNTEAFFGQGTRLTVV.

J is TRBJ1-4 and V is TRBV4-3; D remains ambiguous. Deletions cut 6 bases from V and 3 bases from J, with 14 bases between. This CDR3 contains 15 residues. Germline V lookup: CDR1 LGHNA, CDR2 YSLEER. The CDR3 nucleotides read TGCGCCAGCAGGCAAAATTACCAGGCTAATGAAAAACTGTTTTTT. This translates into CASRQNYQANEKLFF.

The chain links TRBV7-3 to TRBJ1-2; perhaps TRBD1 as D (6 bases). CDR1 is SGHTA and CDR2 is FQGTGA in the germline V gene. Trimming pared 6 bases from V and 7 bases from J, leaving 18 bases between. The CDR3 runs to 14 residues. The CDR3, as DNA: TGTGCCAGCAGTTTGGACAGTAACCTGCGTGGCTACACCTTC. This translates into CASSLDSNLRGYTF.

The gene calls are TRBV7-2 and TRBJ2-2; D gene ambiguous. The CDR3 has 14 amino acids. V dropped 5 bases and J dropped 5 bases, with 12 bases sitting between them. Germline V gene data show CDR1 as SGHTA and CDR2 as FQGNSA. The chain's CDR3 is CASSQVRRTGELFF. CDR3 DNA sequence: TGTGCCAGCAGCCAGGTCAGAAGGACCGGGGAGCTGTTTTTT. Full variable domain (remainder filled in from reference TRBV7-2 and TRBJ2-2): GAGVSQSPSNKVTEKGKDVELRCDPISGHTALYWYRQSLGQGLEFLIYFQGNSAPDKSGLPSDRFSAERTGGSVSTLTIQRTQQEDSAVYLCASSQVRRTGELFFGEGSRLTVL.

V and J are TRBV6-2 or TRBV6-3 and TRBJ2-7, with D possibly called TRBD1 or TRBD2 (5 bases each). The CDR3 runs 14 residues. With 5 bases removed from V and 0 bases from J, the gap between germline ends came to 11 bases. In germline, CDR1 is MNHEY, CDR2 SVGEGT. CDR3 region: CASSPFGGSYEQYF. The CDR3 DNA is TGTGCCAGCAGTCCCTTTGGGGGCTCCTACGAGCAGTACTTC.

The rearrangement links TRBV5-1 to TRBJ2-1; 10 bases match TRBD2. Germline V gene lookup returns CDR1 SGHRS and CDR2 YFSETQ. The length of the CDR3 is 18 residues. J lost 0 bases, V lost 0 bases, and 6 bases had no gene match. The CDR3 loop is CASSLELAGGLSYNEQFF. The CDR3 DNA reads as TGCGCCAGCAGCTTGGAATTAGCGGGGGGCCTCTCCTACAATGAGCAGTTCTTC.

The rearrangement joins TRBV27 to TRBJ2-3; D is perhaps TRBD1 or TRBD2 (6 bases each). This CDR3 is 17 amino acids long. V was pared by 3 bases and J by 3 bases, with 19 bases between. Germline V gives CDR1 MNHEY, CDR2 SMNVEV (reference sequence). The CDR3 here is CASSFRGLSGLTDTQYF. CDR3 bases: TGTGCCAGCAGTTTCCGGGGGCTGTCGGGTTTGACAGATACGCAGTATTTT.

As concerns this clone: The same CDR3 also results from other DNA sequences found in this sample. The chain couples TRBV7-2 to TRBJ2-7, with D perhaps TRBD1 (5 bases). V was pared by 1 base and J by 4 bases, with 8 bases between. The CDR3 is 13 amino acids. Germline loops: CDR1 SGHTA, CDR2 FQGNSA. The CDR3 bases are TGTGCCAGCAGCTTAGTAGCAGGGTACGAGCAGTACTTC. The encoded protein is CASSLVAGYEQYF.

This clone has only one observation. The genes are TRBV2 and TRBJ2-3; D might be TRBD2 (7 bases). The CDR3 length is 15 residues. Germline assignment: CDR1 SNHLY and CDR2 FYNNEI. The V and J ends lost 4 bases and 0 bases respectively, with 11 bases between them. CDR3 sequence: CASSATGGSTDTQYF. The CDR3 DNA reads TGTGCCAGCAGTGCCACGGGGGGCAGCACAGATACGCAGTATTTT.

The V gene is TRBV5-6, the J gene TRBJ2-1, with D possibly being TRBD2 (5 bases). CDR1 and CDR2 from the germline V gene are SGHDT and YYEEEE. V gave up 4 bases and J gave up 6 bases, with 20 bases separating them. This CDR3 has 16 amino acids. In nucleotides, the CDR3 is TGTGCCAGCAGCCTTTTGTTGGGAGTGGGCTTCAATGAGCAGTTCTTC. Its protein is CASSLLLGVGFNEQFF.

This chain links TRBV9 with TRBJ2-7; TRBD1 aligns across 9 bases. V was pared by 2 bases and J by 3 bases, with 3 bases of the junction left unmatched. In germline, CDR1 is SGDLS, CDR2 YYNGEE. The CDR3 is 14 residues long. DNA of the CDR3: TGTGCCAGCAGCGTGGGACAGGGTGGCTACGAGCAGTACTTC. Its translation: CASSVGQGGYEQYF.

The chain carries TRBV12-3 or TRBV12-4 and TRBJ1-1, with a tentative D call TRBD1 (6 bases). The V end lost 7 bases, the J end lost 6 bases, and 15 bases lay between the germline ends. This CDR3 is built from 13 residues. In DNA form, the CDR3 reads TGTGCCAGCATCCGAGGGGGGGCCCCTGAAGCTTTCTTT. It yields the protein CASIRGGAPEAFF.

The chain is built from TRBV2 and TRBJ1-5; the match to TRBD1 covers 9 bases. The CDR3 runs to 15 residues. Germline-derived CDR1 and CDR2 are SNHLY and FYNNEI. Trimming at V came to 4 bases and at J to 5 bases, leaving 6 bases not matched to a gene. In DNA, the CDR3 is TGTGCCAGCAGTGTCGGACAGGGGCCATATCAGCCCCAGCATTTT. Translated: CASSVGQGPYQPQHF. The full variable domain, rest sourced from reference TRBV2 and TRBJ1-5, is EPEVTQTPSHQVTQMGQEVILRCVPISNHLYFYWYRQILGQKVEFLVSFYNNEISEKSEIFDDQFSVERPDGSNFTLKIRSTKLEDSAMYFCASSVGQGPYQPQHFGDGTRLSIL.

This sequence joins TRBV5-4 and TRBJ2-7, with D possibly matching TRBD2 (7 bases). Germline CDR1 and CDR2: SGHNT and YYREEE (reference sequence). Trimming shortened V by 4 bases and J by 2 bases, and 16 bases separated the two germline ends. This CDR3 has 15 residues. The CDR3 bases are TGTGCCAGCAGCCGTGGGGGGGGCTTAACCTACGAGCAGTACTTC. Translation gives CASSRGGGLTYEQYF.

This sequence joins TRBV5-4 and TRBJ2-7, with D possibly matching TRBD2 (6 bases). The CDR3 covers 15 residues. CDR1 SGHNT and CDR2 YYREEE come from the germline V gene (reference sequence). V was shortened by 4 bases and J by 3 bases, with 17 bases between the two germline ends. CDR3 DNA: TGTGCCAGCAGCCGACCCGGGACGGGGGACTACGAGCAGTACTTC. It translates to CASSRPGTGDYEQYF. Supplemented by reference TRBV5-4 and TRBJ2-7, the full variable domain reads ETGVTQSPTHLIKTRGQQVTLRCSSQSGHNTVSWYQQALGQGPQFIFQYYREEENGRGNFPPRFSGLQFPNYSSELNVNALELDDSALYLCASSRPGTGDYEQYFGPGTRLTVT.

J is TRBJ2-7 and V is TRBV10-3, with D perhaps TRBD2 (6 bases). The CDR3 covers 14 residues. V lost 2 bases to trimming and J lost 4 bases, with 12 bases between them. The germline V gene has CDR1 ENHRY and CDR2 SYGVKD. CDR3 in amino acids: CAISEGAGGYEQYF. DNA for the CDR3: TGTGCCATCAGTGAGGGGGCAGGAGGGTACGAGCAGTACTTC.

The chain joins TRBV7-2 to TRBJ1-6; weak D call: TRBD1 (6 bases). This CDR3 has 15 residues. V was clipped by 4 bases and J by 10 bases, with 17 bases between them. In germline, CDR1 is SGHTA, CDR2 FQGNSA. The CDR3 reads CASSSGNEGGSPLHF. For the CDR3, the DNA is TGTGCCAGCAGCTCGGGGAACGAAGGGGGATCACCCCTCCACTTT.

For this clone: Other nucleotide sequences from this sample produce the same CDR3. The chain employs TRBV7-2 and TRBJ1-2; no clear D. The germline gives CDR1 SGHTA, CDR2 FQGNSA. Trimming removed 1 base from V and 0 bases from J, with 6 bases in between. CDR3 size: 14 residues. CDR3 coding DNA: TGTGCCAGCAGCTTAGGGGTGGCTAACTATGGCTACACCTTC. Its protein product is CASSLGVANYGYTF.

The chain uses TRBV4-2 and TRBJ1-1, with D unclear. Trimming removed 1 base at V and 5 bases at J, with 17 bases between. This CDR3 contains 16 residues. Germline lookup yields CDR1 LGHNA and CDR2 YNFKEQ. The CDR3 DNA reads TGTGCCAGCAGCCAAGGGGAATGGTCCCACCTAACTGAAGCTTTCTTT. Protein: CASSQGEWSHLTEAFF.

The chain couples TRBV5-5 to TRBJ1-1; D unresolved. This CDR3 region has 13 residues. Trimming took 2 bases from V and 4 from J, leaving 9 bases between them. The germline CDR1 and CDR2 sequences are SGHKS and YYEKEE (reference sequence). The CDR3 loop is CASSFSVATEAFF. The CDR3, as DNA: TGTGCCAGCAGCTTCTCTGTGGCCACTGAAGCTTTCTTT.

This clone appeared a few times. The chain employs TRBV9 and TRBJ2-1; D might be TRBD2 (6 bases). The CDR3 has 15 residues. Germline CDR1 SGDLS, CDR2 YYNGEE. Trimming took off 4 bases at V and 8 bases at J, with 19 bases between the two ends. In DNA form, the CDR3 reads TGTGCCAGCAGCTCCGGGGGAGGTAGCGTCTATGAGCAGTTCTTC. Protein sequence: CASSSGGGSVYEQFF.

The rearrangement uses TRBV2 and TRBJ2-7; 9 bases match TRBD2. Germline assignment: CDR1 SNHLY and CDR2 FYNNEI. The CDR3 totals 11 residues. CDR3: CGASGEYEQYF. The DNA of the CDR3 is TGTGGGGCTAGCGGGGAGTACGAGCAGTACTTC.

The V and J genes are TRBV5-6 and TRBJ2-7; perhaps TRBD2 as D (6 bases). Germline assignment: CDR1 SGHDT and CDR2 YYEEEE. V lost 3 bases and J 0 bases, leaving 16 bases between the germline ends. The CDR3 has 16 amino acids. The CDR3 DNA sequence: TGTGCCAGCAGCTCGCTGACTCCCGGGAGCTCCTACGAGCAGTACTTC. Protein sequence: CASSSLTPGSSYEQYF.

The chain couples TRBV5-6 to TRBJ2-1, with TRBD2 identical over 10 bases. The CDR3 is 15 amino acids. V was clipped by 4 bases and J by 2 bases; unmatched bases: 3. From germline, CDR1 is SGHDT and CDR2 YYEEEE. CDR3 coding DNA: TGTGCCAGCAGCACTAGCGGGGAACCCTACAATGAGCAGTTCTTC. Protein: CASSTSGEPYNEQFF.

This chain connects TRBV30 to TRBJ1-5; tentative D call: TRBD1 (5 bases). Germline CDR1 GTSNPN, CDR2 SVGIG (reference sequence). The CDR3 spans 13 residues. Trimming left V 1 base short and J 5 bases short, with 9 bases between. The CDR3 sequence is CAWSEGNDQPQHF. CDR3 sequence (DNA): TGTGCCTGGAGTGAGGGGAATGATCAGCCCCAGCATTTT.

The chain is built from TRBV30 and TRBJ1-2; D perhaps matches TRBD1 (6 bases). Per germline, CDR1 GTSNPN and CDR2 SVGIG (reference sequence). This CDR3 is built from 15 residues. V was trimmed by 0 bases and J by 4 bases, leaving 15 bases between them. The chain's CDR3 is CAWSVLARGPYGYTF. The DNA for the CDR3 is TGTGCCTGGAGTGTACTGGCCAGGGGACCCTATGGCTACACCTTC.

V and J are TRBV19 and TRBJ2-5, with 7 bases lining up with TRBD1. There are 15 residues in the CDR3. Trimming cost V 1 base and J 5 bases; bases outside gene matches: 7. Germline values: CDR1 LNHDA, CDR2 SQIVND (reference sequence). The CDR3 DNA reads TGTGCCAGTAGTATAGGTGGAAGGGGGCTGGAGACCCAGTACTTC. It specifies CASSIGGRGLETQYF.